Below, 32 T cell receptor delta chains from the same sample are listed, as sequenced in a study of Vδ1+ human thymocytes. Study-level points and caveats: Highly polyclonal TRG and TRD repertoires with Gaussian CDR3 length distributions appeared in thymus.

The antigens for these receptors are not known. Sequences come from RNA converted to cDNA by reverse transcription. Pooled V-gene forward primers with one constant-region reverse primer generated the CDR3 amplicons by multiplex PCR. TCRdb reapplied CATT to the multiplex PCR reads. This repertoire shows about 75,000 delta-chain clones, around 32% found once; its top ten account for under 0.3%. Sequencing was carried out using Vdelta1+ gamma-delta thymocytes from the thymus. The subset denotes: FACS-sorted CD3+ TCRalphabeta- TCRVdelta1+ TCRVdelta2- thymocytes. Source of these receptors: a boy younger than two who had congenital heart surgery.

The V call is TRDV1, the J call TRDJ1; TRDD2 matches at 9 bases. Trimming cost V 1 base and J 0 bases; bases outside gene matches: 18. The CDR3 has 21 amino acids. Germline V gene lookup returns CDR1 TSWWSYY and CDR2 QGS. The CDR3 protein is CALGEQGPSYGGHPYTDKLIF. CDR3 DNA sequence: TGTGCTCTTGGGGAACAGGGACCTTCCTACGGGGGACACCCGTACACCGATAAACTCATCTTT.

This chain uses TRDV1 with TRDJ1; 8 bases fit TRDD3. Unmatched junction bases numbered 23, after V lost 3 bases and J lost 2 bases. The germline gives CDR1 TSWWSYY, CDR2 QGS. The CDR3 extends over 21 amino acids. CDR3 region: CALGENQSYEGIRFATDKLIF. CDR3 nucleotide sequence: TGTGCTCTTGGGGAGAACCAATCCTACGAAGGGATACGCTTTGCTACCGATAAACTCATCTTT.

This chain links TRDV1 with TRDJ1; 12 positions agree with TRDD3. Germline V gene sequence: CDR1 TSWWSYY, CDR2 QGS. V gave up 5 bases and J gave up 6 bases; unmatched junction bases: 31. The CDR3 totals 23 residues. CDR3 bases: TGTGCTCTTGGGCCGGGGGGGCGTTACCTAAAGCGTACTGGGGGATACTCGTGCTATAAACTCATCTTT. Its translation: CALGPGGRYLKRTGGYSCYKLIF.

Concerning this clone: Since a much larger clone is just one base distant, this may be a read error. The sample contains more than one DNA sequence encoding this CDR3. This rearrangement joins TRDV2 to TRDJ1, with D unresolved. Germline CDR1 reads GEAIGNYY; CDR2 reads EKD. This CDR3 has 17 residues. The CDR3 is CACDPVPAGFNTDKLIF. In DNA, the CDR3 is TGTGCCTGTGACCCGGTCCCAGCGGGGTTTAACACCGATAAGCTCATCTTT.

This chain links TRDV1 with TRDJ1; a weak D match, TRDD3 (6 bases). Between the trimmed V and J ends, which lost 2 bases and 2 bases, there was a span of 24 bases. This CDR3 is built from 19 residues. Germline V gene data show CDR1 as TSWWSYY and CDR2 as QGS. The CDR3 coding sequence is TGTGCTCTTGGGGAAATGCGACCTTGGGGGTTCCCGATGACCGATAAACTCATCTTT. Translation: CALGEMRPWGFPMTDKLIF.

This clone occurred a few times. The rearrangement joins TRDV1 to TRDJ1; the match to TRDD2 covers 9 bases. The CDR3 is 21 residues long. The germline gives CDR1 TSWWSYY, CDR2 QGS. V lost 0 bases and J lost 0; bases outside the gene matches: 17. The CDR3 sequence: CALGELEGLPTRGRYTDKLIF. The CDR3 coding sequence is TGTGCTCTTGGGGAACTAGAAGGCCTTCCTACCCGGGGGAGGTACACCGATAAACTCATCTTT.

The chain employs TRDV1 and TRDJ1; TRDD3 agrees at 7 bases. The CDR3 loop spans 18 amino acids. The V gene's germline CDR1 is TSWWSYY and CDR2 QGS. The V gene end was trimmed by 4 bases and the J gene end by 0 bases; junction bases not matched to a gene: 14. The CDR3 region is CALGVNPLLGWYTDKLIF. CDR3 nucleotides: TGTGCTCTTGGGGTGAACCCATTACTGGGGTGGTACACCGATAAACTCATCTTT.

This clone was detected only a few times. The V call is TRDV1, the J call TRDJ1; D is possibly TRDD2 (7 bases). V was cut by 4 bases and J by 2 bases, with 29 bases left in between. Germline V gives CDR1 TSWWSYY, CDR2 QGS. The CDR3 loop spans 20 amino acids. For the CDR3, the DNA is TGTGCTCTTGGGGTCCCCTACCTTCCTCCACGCCAAATAGGAACCGATAAACTCATCTTT. Its protein is CALGVPYLPPRQIGTDKLIF.

This clone was counted between two and nine times. The chain is built from TRDV1 and TRDJ1, with TRDD3 matching 11 bases. The CDR3 contains 19 residues. V gave up 2 bases and J gave up 10 bases; unmatched junction bases: 21. Germline-derived CDR1 and CDR2 are TSWWSYY and QGS. The DNA of the CDR3 is TGTGCTCTTGGGGAATCCAGGCCTCCCCCTGGGGGATACTGGAAAGGACTCATCTTT. It translates to CALGESRPPPGGYWKGLIF.

The rearrangement uses TRDV1 and TRDJ1; 9 bases agree with TRDD2. The CDR3 length is 21 residues. Germline lookup yields CDR1 TSWWSYY and CDR2 QGS. Unmatched junction bases numbered 23, after V lost 2 bases and J lost 4 bases. In DNA form, the CDR3 reads TGTGCTCTTGGGGAAGATCCCTTCCTACTACATGGCTGGGAAAAGGGCGATAAACTCATCTTT. Translation gives CALGEDPFLLHGWEKGDKLIF.

The V and J genes are TRDV1 and TRDJ2; D is undetermined. Between the trimmed V and J ends, which lost 9 bases and 4 bases, there was a span of 15 bases. The CDR3 is 14 residues long. The germline V gene encodes CDR1 TSWWSYY and CDR2 QGS. In nucleotides, the CDR3 is TGTGCTCTCCGTGTAGGTCGTTCGACAGCACAACTCTTCTTT. It specifies CALRVGRSTAQLFF.

The chain recombines TRDV1 with TRDJ1; a weak D match, TRDD3 (5 bases). The CDR3 covers 15 residues. Germline CDR1 reads TSWWSYY; CDR2 reads QGS. With 6 bases removed from V and 8 bases from J, the gap between germline ends came to 22 bases. The CDR3 reads CALGPRGASPVKLIF. For the CDR3, the DNA is TGTGCTCTTGGTCCGAGGGGAGCCTCCCCAGTAAAACTCATCTTT.

The chain recombines TRDV1 with TRDJ1; 7 bases are a match to TRDD3. V shed 6 bases and J 3 bases; nucleotides not matched to a gene: 22. Germline CDR1 TSWWSYY, CDR2 QGS. This CDR3 spans 19 amino acids. CDR3 in amino acids: CALGQNFGGLGVYADKLIF. The CDR3 nucleotides read TGTGCTCTTGGCCAAAACTTCGGGGGATTGGGGGTGTACGCCGATAAACTCATCTTT.

Details on this clone: The same CDR3 arises from other DNA sequences in this sample as well. The J gene is TRDJ1, the V gene TRDV2; D possibly corresponds to TRDD3 (5 bases). The CDR3 has 19 residues. Germline V gives CDR1 GEAIGNYY, CDR2 EKD. V was pared by 0 bases and J by 5 bases, with 27 bases between. The CDR3 DNA sequence: TGTGCCTGTGACACCGAAAAGTCAATACTGGTTTGGCGTACTGATAAACTCATCTTT. Translated, it gives CACDTEKSILVWRTDKLIF.

V and J are TRDV1 and TRDJ1, with 9 bases that match TRDD3. With 0 bases clipped from V and 0 bases from J, the junction kept 23 bases outside the gene matches. CDR3 length: 23 residues. Germline assignment: CDR1 TSWWSYY and CDR2 QGS. This CDR3 reads CALGELTPYGGIQSPMYTDKLIF. CDR3 nucleotides: TGTGCTCTTGGGGAACTAACTCCCTACGGGGGGATACAATCCCCAATGTACACCGATAAACTCATCTTT.

The genes are TRDV1 and TRDJ1; 10 bases align to TRDD3. CDR3 size: 21 residues. Germline CDR1 and CDR2: TSWWSYY and QGS. The junction had 18 bases not matched to a gene; V was cut back by 1 base and J by 1 base. The CDR3 DNA reads TGTGCTCTTGGGGAACCCTTTTTTTTCCGCTCCCGGGGGATACGCACCGATAAACTCATCTTT. Translating it yields CALGEPFFFRSRGIRTDKLIF.

This clone was picked up a small number of times. J is TRDJ1 and V is TRDV1, with 8 nucleotides matching TRDD3. The CDR3 is 21 amino acids. V gave up 4 bases and J gave up 3 bases; unmatched junction bases: 25. Germline loops: CDR1 TSWWSYY, CDR2 QGS. The DNA of the CDR3 is TGTGCTCTTGGGGTCGTATCGGCCATCACTGGGGGTTTCCGCCGTGCCGATAAACTCATCTTT. Its translation: CALGVVSAITGGFRRADKLIF.

Details on this clone: At one boundary the junction diverges from the germline segment, which might be a read error. The V gene is TRDV1, the J gene TRDJ1, with 11 bases matching TRDD3. CDR1 is TSWWSYY and CDR2 is QGS in the germline V gene. The CDR3 runs to 29 residues. CDR3 nucleotides: TGTGCTCTTGGGGAACGGACTCCCTGGGGGATACCACACCACCAACCACTTGAGTCACGACCTTGGTACACCGATAAACGCATCTTT. This encodes CALGERTPWGIPHHQPLESRPWYTDKRIF.

The chain has TRDV1 and TRDJ1; 8 bases map to TRDD2. Trimming at V came to 1 base and at J to 0 bases, leaving 25 bases not matched to a gene. There are 23 residues in the CDR3. Germline loops: CDR1 TSWWSYY, CDR2 QGS. This chain's CDR3 is CALGEPNLPTRTHWVTHTDKLIF. In nucleotides, the CDR3 is TGTGCTCTTGGGGAACCGAATCTTCCTACACGGACTCACTGGGTGACCCACACCGATAAACTCATCTTT.

As to this clone: Other DNA sequences in this specimen translate into the identical CDR3. The chain carries TRDV1 and TRDJ1; the D is unclear. The V gene lost 3 bases and the J gene lost 3 bases, with 17 bases spanning the gap. CDR3 size: 16 residues. Germline V gene sequence: CDR1 TSWWSYY, CDR2 QGS. CDR3 residues: CALGDGSWSSPDKLIF. For the CDR3, the DNA is TGTGCTCTTGGGGATGGAAGCTGGTCCTCCCCCGATAAACTCATCTTT.

The V call is TRDV1, the J call TRDJ1; 12 positions agree with TRDD3. The trim removed 1 base at V and 4 bases at J, leaving 10 bases unmatched. CDR1 is TSWWSYY and CDR2 is QGS in the germline V gene. This CDR3 comprises 18 residues. The DNA for the CDR3 is TGTGCTCTTGGGGAACGGTTAACTACTGGGGGATACTGCGATAAACTCATCTTT. Its protein is CALGERLTTGGYCDKLIF.

This clone was counted between two and nine times. J is TRDJ1 and V is TRDV1, with 7 bases aligning to TRDD3. V lost 1 base and J lost 2; bases outside the gene matches: 16. The V gene's germline CDR1 is TSWWSYY and CDR2 QGS. This CDR3 contains 19 residues. DNA for the CDR3: TGTGCTCTTGGGGAACCTAGGGTCCTAGGGGATATAAGTACCGATAAACTCATCTTT. Protein: CALGEPRVLGDISTDKLIF.

This clone was recorded a few times. V usage is TRDV1 and J usage is TRDJ1, with 8 bases lining up with TRDD3. V trimming: 2 bases; J trimming: 6 bases; junction bases outside the gene matches: 14. Germline assignment: CDR1 TSWWSYY and CDR2 QGS. The CDR3 covers 17 residues. CDR3 nucleotides: TGTGCTCTTGGGGAAAAAGGTGTGTGGGGGATGACTAATAAACTCATCTTT. This codes for CALGEKGVWGMTNKLIF.

The chain carries TRDV1 and TRDJ1, with D hard to call. In germline, CDR1 is TSWWSYY, CDR2 QGS. The V and J ends lost 1 base and 7 bases respectively, with 19 bases between them. There are 16 residues in the CDR3. The CDR3 here is CALGEPHNSFGGKLIF. As DNA, the CDR3 is TGTGCTCTTGGGGAACCTCATAACTCCTTTGGTGGTAAACTCATCTTT.

This clone was observed a handful of times. The chain recombines TRDV1 with TRDJ1, with D perhaps assigned TRDD2 or TRDD3 (6 bases each). CDR3 length equals 24 residues. The germline V and J ends were trimmed by 4 bases and 0 bases, with 39 bases remaining between them. Germline V CDR1 and CDR2: TSWWSYY, QGS. CDR3 in DNA: TGTGCTCTTGGGGGACTTCCCCCGGGGCTTCCTCCTGGGGATGTCCCCCTGTACACCGATAAACTCATCTTT. Its translation is CALGGLPPGLPPGDVPLYTDKLIF.

The table lists this clone with a few counts. One end of the junction is discordant with germline, which a read error may explain. The J gene is TRDJ1, the V gene TRDV1, with 7 bases matching TRDD2. CDR1 TSWWSYY and CDR2 QGS come from the germline V gene. The length of the CDR3 is 20 residues. In DNA, the CDR3 is TGTGCTCTTGGGGAACAGGAAGGCCTTCCTTTACCGGATCCCTCCGATAACCTCATCTTT. Translated, it gives CALGEQEGLPLPDPSDNLIF.

The J gene is TRDJ1, the V gene TRDV1; 7 nucleotides agree with TRDD2. The CDR3 has 24 amino acids. V gave up 1 base and J gave up 5 bases; unmatched junction bases: 34. The germline V gene has CDR1 TSWWSYY and CDR2 QGS. Here the CDR3 reads CALGEHGIPTRTGYPYGSRDKLIF. In DNA, the CDR3 is TGTGCTCTTGGGGAACATGGCATTCCTACCCGTACTGGATATCCCTACGGGAGCCGTGATAAACTCATCTTT.

This clone was seen only once. Other DNA sequences in this specimen translate into the identical CDR3. The chain combines TRDV1 with TRDJ2, with TRDD3 identical over 10 bases. Germline values: CDR1 TSWWSYY, CDR2 QGS. The length of the CDR3 is 23 residues. Germline trimming cut 2 bases from V and 3 bases from J; bases unmatched to any gene: 24. The CDR3 region is CALGEKQPLLRGIRGLVTAQLFF. Here the CDR3 DNA reads TGTGCTCTTGGGGAAAAACAACCGCTCCTAAGGGGGATACGTGGGCTTGTGACAGCACAACTCTTCTTT.

The table lists this clone with a few counts. Its ends do not fully match the called genes, so a read error is possible. J is TRDJ1 and V is TRDV1; 12 bases map to TRDD3. The V gene's germline CDR1 is TSWWSYY and CDR2 QGS. The CDR3 is 26 residues long. The CDR3 region is CALGERTSYFLSTGGYRVTYTDKLIF. The CDR3 bases are TGCGCTCTTGGGGAAAGGACTTCCTACTTCCTATCTACTGGGGGATACCGGGTAACGTACACCGATAAACTCATCTTT.

The V gene is TRDV1, the J gene TRDJ1, with D maybe TRDD3 (6 bases). V lost 1 base and J lost 0, with 18 bases in between. Germline V lookup: CDR1 TSWWSYY, CDR2 QGS. CDR3 length: 18 residues. CDR3 coding DNA: TGTGCTCTTGGGGAACCTGCGACGTCGTGGGGGGACACCGATAAACTCATCTTT. Amino acids: CALGEPATSWGDTDKLIF.

The rearrangement links TRDV1 to TRDJ1; TRDD3 aligns across 12 bases. V gave up 3 bases and J gave up 1 base; unmatched junction bases: 15. Germline CDR1 TSWWSYY, CDR2 QGS. This CDR3 contains 20 residues. CDR3 residues: CALGDPSPYWGIHPTDKLIF. As DNA, the CDR3 is TGTGCTCTTGGGGATCCTTCTCCCTACTGGGGGATACACCCCACCGATAAACTCATCTTT.

Only a few counts were recorded for this clone. The chain couples TRDV1 to TRDJ1, with 10 nucleotides matching TRDD3. V gave up 3 bases and J gave up 0 bases; unmatched junction bases: 19. CDR3 size: 21 residues. Per germline, CDR1 TSWWSYY and CDR2 QGS. The CDR3 loop is CALGDDYQPEWGILYTDKLIF. The CDR3 nucleotides are TGTGCTCTTGGGGACGACTACCAGCCGGAGTGGGGGATACTGTACACCGATAAACTCATCTTT.